This entry lists 23 T cell receptor beta chains sequenced from one sample in a study of blood T cell repertoires in COVID-19. The repertoire was sequenced with immunoSEQ multiplex PCR; TCRdb's copy has only in-frame clones and lacks some. The sample has about 330,000 clones; around 80% are singletons. The sample taken for sequencing was peripheral blood. All receptors derive from a woman aged 50 to 65 with acute or convalescent COVID-19.

The chain joins TRBV23-1 to TRBJ1-2; D not resolved. TRBV23-1 is known as an ORF, though its function is uncertain. This CDR3 comprises 14 residues. V gave up 1 base and J gave up 3 bases, with 9 bases separating them. In DNA form, the CDR3 reads TGCGCCAGCAGTCAATTTGAGTTCTACTATGGCTACACCTTC. This translates into CASSQFEFYYGYTF.

The CDR3 DNA reads as TGTGCCATCAGGAGGCCTAGCGGGAGTGGAGATACGCAGTATTTT. Translation: CAIRRPSGSGDTQYF. The V and J genes are TRBV10-3 and TRBJ2-3; 10 bases line up with TRBD2. CDR3 length: 15 amino acids. V dropped 6 bases and J dropped 5; count of bases not matched to a gene: 8. Germline lookup yields CDR1 ENHRY and CDR2 SYGVKD.

This chain connects TRBV9 to TRBJ2-3; 13 bases agree with TRBD2. The CDR3 loop spans 16 amino acids. J lost 4 bases, V lost 0 bases, and 2 bases had no gene match. Germline values: CDR1 SGDLS, CDR2 YYNGEE. The DNA of the CDR3 is TGTGCCAGCAGCGTAGTACTAGCGGGGGGGTCAGATACGCAGTATTTT. This encodes CASSVVLAGGSDTQYF.

The chain carries TRBV3-1 (or the pseudogene TRBV3-2) and TRBJ1-6; the D is unclear. V was pared by 0 bases and J by 14 bases, with 11 bases between. The CDR3 is 13 residues long. Germline V CDR1 and CDR2: LGHDT, YNNKEL (reference sequence). The CDR3 loop reads CASSQEGSTTLHF. The CDR3, as DNA: TGTGCCAGCAGCCAAGAGGGCAGTACCACCCTCCACTTT.

The chain carries TRBV10-3 and TRBJ1-3; 7 nucleotides line up with TRBD1. The V and J ends lost 0 bases and 0 bases, in that order; junction bases with no gene match: 2. Germline CDR1 reads ENHRY; CDR2 reads SYGVKD. The CDR3 runs to 16 residues. The CDR3 DNA reads TGTGCCATCAGTGAGTCACAGGGGTACTCTGGAAACACCATATATTTT. It is translated as CAISESQGYSGNTIYF.

The sample holds a few counts of this clone. The chain carries TRBV6-5 and TRBJ1-1; 10 bases line up with TRBD1. The V segment lost 4 bases and the J segment 6 bases; nucleotides outside the gene matches: 2. The germline V gene encodes CDR1 MNHEY and CDR2 SVGAGI. The CDR3 is 13 amino acids. The CDR3 spells CASSLGQGSEAFF. In DNA, the CDR3 is TGTGCCAGCAGTTTGGGACAGGGGTCTGAAGCTTTCTTT.

The chain has TRBV6-5 and TRBJ2-7, with D possibly being TRBD1 (6 bases). Germline CDR1 is MNHEY and CDR2 is SVGAGI. The germline V and J ends were trimmed by 2 bases and 0 bases, with 11 bases remaining between them. This CDR3 has 15 amino acids. The DNA of the CDR3 is TGTGCCAGCAGTTACGACAGGTTTAGCTCCTACGAGCAGTACTTC. Amino acid sequence: CASSYDRFSSYEQYF.

The V and J genes are TRBV5-1 and TRBJ2-3, with 9 bases that match TRBD2. The trim removed 1 base at V and 6 bases at J, leaving 15 bases unmatched. Germline-derived CDR1 and CDR2 are SGHRS and YFSETQ. This CDR3 spans 18 amino acids. Written as DNA, the CDR3 is TGCGCCAGCAGCTTGCCTCCCTCGCGGGGGGGTGAGGGGGATACGCAGTATTTT. This sequence encodes CASSLPPSRGGEGDTQYF.

This rearrangement joins TRBV12-3 or TRBV12-4 to TRBJ1-1; a possible D gene is TRBD1 (6 bases). The CDR3 runs 13 residues. The V end lost 9 bases, the J end lost 1 base, and 12 bases lay between the germline ends. The CDR3 nucleotides are TGTGCCAGTAAGACAGGCAGGAACACTGAAGCTTTCTTT. Amino acids: CASKTGRNTEAFF.

The V and J genes are TRBV6-2 or TRBV6-3 and TRBJ2-3; 9 positions match TRBD1. CDR1 and CDR2 (germline): MNHEY, SVGEGT. V lost 6 bases, J lost 3 bases, and 7 bases stayed unmatched. This CDR3 has 15 residues. CDR3 nucleotides: TGTGCCAGCAGCCCCGGGACAGGGTGGACAGATACGCAGTATTTT. Protein sequence: CASSPGTGWTDTQYF.

This sequence joins TRBV2 and TRBJ2-2, with 10 bases aligning to TRBD1. Germline V gene sequence: CDR1 SNHLY, CDR2 FYNNEI. The CDR3 is 16 residues long. V was pared by 3 bases and J by 7 bases, with 8 bases of the junction left unmatched. Here the CDR3 reads CASSDEAGTGVGELFF. CDR3 nucleotides: TGTGCCAGCAGTGATGAAGCGGGGACAGGGGTCGGGGAGCTGTTTTTT.

This sequence joins TRBV4-1 and TRBJ2-7; D perhaps matches TRBD2 (6 bases). The CDR3 runs to 16 residues. CDR1 MGHRA and CDR2 YSYEKL come from the germline V gene. DNA for the CDR3: TGCGCCAGCAGCCAAGGATTCGGATGTCGGAGGGCAGGGACCCAGGTC. Residues: CASSQGFGCRRAGTQV.

The chain combines TRBV27 with TRBJ1-2; 8 bases line up with TRBD1. The germline V gene has CDR1 MNHEY and CDR2 SMNVEV (reference sequence). The CDR3 runs 15 residues. After removal of 6 bases from V and 1 base from J, the junction contained 7 bases not matched to a gene. The CDR3 region is CASSYDGQGNYGYTF. DNA for the CDR3: TGTGCCAGCAGCTACGATGGACAGGGTAACTATGGCTACACCTTC.

The rearrangement joins TRBV6-5 to TRBJ1-1; D unclear. V lost 7 bases and J 6 bases, leaving 15 bases between the germline ends. CDR1 is MNHEY, CDR2 SVGAGI, per germline. There are 13 residues in the CDR3. The CDR3 spells CASIPTASSEAFF. CDR3 sequence (DNA): TGTGCCAGCATTCCGACTGCATCGTCTGAAGCTTTCTTT.

The V gene is TRBV4-1, the J gene TRBJ1-2, with 8 bases identical to TRBD1. After removal of 3 bases from V and 1 base from J, the junction contained 7 bases not matched to a gene. The CDR3 has 16 amino acids. Germline CDR1 reads MGHRA; CDR2 reads YSYEKL. As DNA, the CDR3 is TGCGCCAGCAGCCAGGGTCAGGGGGCGGATAACTATGGCTACACCTTC. The encoded protein is CASSQGQGADNYGYTF.

This clone showed up just a few times. In DNA form, the CDR3 reads TGTGCCAGCAGCCCCCGGGCAGGGACGAACACCGGGGAGCTGTTTTTT. It codes for CASSPRAGTNTGELFF. The chain uses TRBV5-6 and TRBJ2-2; a weak D match, TRBD1 (5 bases). The CDR3 is 16 amino acids. Trimming took 4 bases from V and 0 from J, leaving 13 bases between them. Germline CDR1 and CDR2: SGHDT and YYEEEE. Complete variable domain (other parts from reference TRBV5-6 and TRBJ2-2): DAGVTQSPTHLIKTRGQQVTLRCSPKSGHDTVSWYQQALGQGPQFIFQYYEEEERQRGNFPDRFSGHQFPNYSSELNVNALLLGDSALYLCASSPRAGTNTGELFFGEGSRLTVL.

The chain joins TRBV7-2 to TRBJ1-1; D may be TRBD1 (5 bases). The CDR3 totals 13 residues. The V end lost 3 bases, the J end lost 11 bases, and 16 bases lay between the germline ends. The germline gives CDR1 SGHTA, CDR2 FQGNSA. The CDR3 nucleotides read TGTGCCAGCAGCTTTTCTTCCGCAGGGAAGGCTTTCTTT. It yields the protein CASSFSSAGKAFF.

V and J are TRBV7-9 and TRBJ2-7, with 7 bases lining up with TRBD1. J was trimmed by 1 base and V by 3 bases; bases with no gene match: 3. The CDR3 is 14 residues long. Germline V gene sequence: CDR1 SEHNR, CDR2 FQNEAQ (reference sequence). The CDR3 is CASSFGQASYEQYV. CDR3 bases: TGTGCCAGCAGCTTCGGACAGGCTTCCTACGAGCAGTACGTC.

This CDR3 is CASSQPRQGAIEKLFF. Here the CDR3 DNA reads TGCGCCAGCAGCCAGCCTCGACAGGGGGCAATTGAAAAACTGTTTTTT. The chain carries TRBV4-1 and TRBJ1-4; TRBD1 aligns across 10 bases. This CDR3 is built from 16 residues. Germline lookup yields CDR1 MGHRA and CDR2 YSYEKL. V lost 3 bases and J lost 7; bases outside the gene matches: 8.

This chain joins TRBV5-1 and TRBJ1-1, with a possible D match to TRBD1 (5 bases). V was shortened by 5 bases and J by 5 bases, with 13 bases between the two germline ends. CDR3 size: 13 residues. Germline CDR1 is SGHRS and CDR2 is YFSETQ. The CDR3 loop reads CASRGPGETEAFF. CDR3 DNA: TGCGCCAGCAGAGGGCCGGGGGAGACTGAAGCTTTCTTT.

The chain carries TRBV21-1 and TRBJ2-7; the table gives TRBD1 as D, unverified against the DNA. TRBV21-1 is a pseudogene locus. The CDR3 extends over 15 amino acids. This CDR3 reads CASSKVRGPEHEQYF. In DNA, the CDR3 is TGTGCCAGCAGCAAAGTGAGGGGGCCCGAGCACGAGCAGTACTTC.

This chain uses TRBV18 with TRBJ2-3, with 10 bases aligning to TRBD1. The germline gives CDR1 KGHSH, CDR2 LQKENI. The length of the CDR3 is 16 residues. The junction had 6 bases not matched to a gene; V was cut back by 3 bases and J by 3 bases. The CDR3 loop is CASSPRTGGRTDTQYF. CDR3 coding DNA: TGTGCCAGCTCACCGCGGACAGGGGGAAGGACAGATACGCAGTATTTT.

The rearrangement uses TRBV14 and TRBJ1-4; D remains ambiguous. In germline, CDR1 is SGHDN, CDR2 FVKESK. Trimming took off 1 base at V and 3 bases at J, with 15 bases between the two ends. This CDR3 is 17 amino acids long. This chain's CDR3 is CASSQAPAGYPNEKLFF. For the CDR3, the DNA is TGTGCCAGCAGCCAAGCGCCGGCGGGGTACCCTAATGAAAAACTGTTTTTT.